This T cell receptor beta chain is drawn from a study of control samples from healthy donors and cancer patients. A remark on this clone: Germline and junction disagree at one end, which may indicate a read error.

Germline V gene data show CDR1 as MNHNS and CDR2 as SASEGT. This CDR3 region has 11 residues. Assay: immunoSEQ multiplex PCR; the TCRdb copy retains only in-frame clones and omits some. The table lists about 120,000 clones, about 87% of them singletons, with about 3.2% in the top ten. Sequencing used blood. The rearrangement uses TRBV6-1 and TRBJ1-2; no clear D gene. This clonotype was obtained from a man aged 35-49 years in good health. The CDR3, as DNA: TGTGCCAGCGGTGATAACTATGGCTACACCTTC. Translated, it gives CASGDNYGYTF.